The present T cell receptor (beta chain) was sequenced within a study of cytomegalovirus exposure and HLA in healthy donors. Study overall: Falling in the Caucasian-associated ancestry cluster were 65% to 90% of some 400 genotyped donors.

In the PCR, 60 Vbeta and 13 Jbeta primers were used. The repertoire was sequenced with immunoSEQ multiplex PCR; TCRdb's copy has only in-frame clones and lacks some. The sample consists of 110,000 to 150,000 clones, over 80% of them appearing once. CDR3 length: 16 residues. CDR1 is SGDLS and CDR2 is YYNGEE in the germline V gene. Trimming at V came to 4 bases and at J to 2 bases, leaving 4 bases not matched to a gene. The sample was PBMCs. The TCR sequence derives from a male donor in good health and CMV-seronegative. The gene calls are TRBV9 and TRBJ2-3; 13 bases are shared with TRBD2. CDR3 protein: CASSTGTSGATDTQYF. The CDR3 coding sequence is TGTGCCAGCAGCACGGGGACTAGCGGGGCCACAGATACGCAGTATTTT.